These 26 T cell receptor beta chains share one sample of origin, sequenced in a study of PD-L1 blockade in urothelial cancer. Some clones are missing from TCRdb's copy, which holds only in-frame ones; the method was immunoSEQ multiplex PCR. The repertoire includes some 120,000 clones, approximately 90% of them detected once, and approximately 3.8% sits in the top ten. The time point denotes: peripheral blood 6 weeks after treatment start. Sequences were derived from PBMCs, sampled around atezolizumab (anti-PD-L1) treatment. All receptors derive from a man aged 60 to 75 with urothelial cancer.

V gene TRBV9 combines with J gene TRBJ2-3; 10 bases fit TRBD2. V lost 3 bases to trimming and J lost 0 bases; unmatched junction nucleotides: 10. Germline V CDR1 and CDR2: SGDLS, YYNGEE. The CDR3 spans 18 residues. CDR3 bases: TGTGCCAGCAGCGGGGGCACTAGCGGGGATCCTAGCACAGATACGCAGTATTTT. Translated, it gives CASSGGTSGDPSTDTQYF.

This chain links TRBV4-2 with TRBJ2-3; D is perhaps TRBD2 (6 bases). Germline V CDR1 and CDR2: LGHNA, YNFKEQ. The CDR3 spans 15 residues. V lost 1 base and J lost 2, with 10 bases in between. CDR3 bases: TGTGCCAGCAGCCAAGGGGGCGGGGACACAGATACGCAGTATTTT. This codes for CASSQGGGDTDTQYF.

The chain has TRBV6-5 and TRBJ2-7; 8 bases are a match to TRBD1. This CDR3 spans 13 amino acids. With 4 bases clipped from V and 5 bases from J, the junction kept 4 bases outside the gene matches. CDR1 MNHEY and CDR2 SVGAGI come from the germline V gene. CDR3 residues: CASSWNRGNEQYF. The CDR3 nucleotides read TGTGCCAGCAGTTGGAACAGGGGGAACGAGCAGTACTTC.

V is TRBV28 and J is TRBJ2-3; D is undetermined. The CDR3 has 14 residues. Per the germline V gene, CDR1 is MDHEN and CDR2 is SYDVKM. The V end was cut by 3 bases, the J end by 4 bases, with 11 bases between. As DNA, the CDR3 is TGTGCCAGCAGTTTGACAAGTGTCCCAGATACGCAGTATTTT. Its protein is CASSLTSVPDTQYF.

The genes are TRBV5-4 and TRBJ2-5; D is possibly TRBD1 (6 bases). V was shortened by 3 bases and J by 1 base, with 10 bases between the two germline ends. The CDR3 consists of 14 residues. CDR1 is SGHNT and CDR2 is YYREEE in the germline V gene (reference sequence). The CDR3 here is CASSSQGFQETQYF. For the CDR3, the DNA is TGTGCCAGCAGCTCACAGGGTTTCCAAGAGACCCAGTACTTC. Full variable domain (missing parts from reference TRBV5-4 and TRBJ2-5): ETGVTQSPTHLIKTRGQQVTLRCSSQSGHNTVSWYQQALGQGPQFIFQYYREEENGRGNFPPRFSGLQFPNYSSELNVNALELDDSALYLCASSSQGFQETQYFGPGTRLLVL.

This chain links TRBV15 with TRBJ1-3; D unresolved. Trimming took 0 bases from V and 2 from J, leaving 11 bases between them. Per the germline V gene, CDR1 is LNHNV and CDR2 is YYDKDF (reference sequence). The CDR3 length is 16 residues. The DNA for the CDR3 is TGTGCCACCAGCAGAGATCACCTTCAGGCTGGAAACACCATATATTTT. This gives the protein CATSRDHLQAGNTIYF.

The V and J genes are TRBV5-6 and TRBJ2-1; weak D call: TRBD2 (6 bases). The V end was cut by 7 bases, the J end by 1 base, with 15 bases between. The CDR3 runs 15 residues. The germline gives CDR1 SGHDT, CDR2 YYEEEE. The CDR3 DNA reads TGTGCCAGCTTGGGCCGGAGGGCGTCCTACAATGAGCAGTTCTTC. It translates to CASLGRRASYNEQFF.

V and J are TRBV6-5 and TRBJ1-1; weak D call: TRBD1 (6 bases). Germline values: CDR1 MNHEY, CDR2 SVGAGI. CDR3 size: 14 residues. With 6 bases removed from V and 6 bases from J, the gap between germline ends came to 17 bases. The CDR3 bases are TGTGCCAGCAGGGGGACAAACTACGACCCTGAAGCTTTCTTT. Protein product: CASRGTNYDPEAFF.

The chain joins TRBV9 to TRBJ1-1, with TRBD1 as a possible D gene (5 bases). Trimming took 0 bases from V and 3 from J, leaving 6 bases between them. The V gene's germline CDR1 is SGDLS and CDR2 YYNGEE. CDR3 length: 13 residues. The DNA for the CDR3 is TGTGCCAGCAGCGTAGCAGGGCACACTGAAGCTTTCTTT. This translates into CASSVAGHTEAFF.

This chain joins TRBV2 and TRBJ2-2, with 7 positions matching TRBD2. V shed 3 bases and J 2 bases; nucleotides not matched to a gene: 6. CDR3 length: 16 amino acids. Germline values: CDR1 SNHLY, CDR2 FYNNEI. The CDR3 sequence: CASSEEGGGNTGELFF. In DNA, the CDR3 is TGTGCCAGCAGTGAGGAAGGCGGGGGTAACACCGGGGAGCTGTTTTTT.

The V gene is TRBV19, the J gene TRBJ1-5; D gene ambiguous. The CDR3 loop spans 12 amino acids. Germline loops: CDR1 LNHDA, CDR2 SQIVND (reference sequence). V was trimmed by 4 bases and J by 3 bases, leaving 4 bases between them. The CDR3 DNA reads as TGTGCCAGTAGTAAACTCAATCAGCCCCAGCATTTT. Protein sequence: CASSKLNQPQHF.

V gene TRBV29-1 combines with J gene TRBJ1-2, with 12 bases that match TRBD1. The V gene's germline CDR1 is SQVTM and CDR2 ANQGSEA. Trimming cost V 5 bases and J 1 base; bases outside gene matches: 5. CDR3 length equals 15 residues. DNA for the CDR3: TGCAGCGTTCCGGGACAGGGGGCGATTAACTATGGCTACACCTTC. This gives the protein CSVPGQGAINYGYTF. The variable domain in full, with the rest retrieved from reference TRBV29-1 and TRBJ1-2, is SAVISQKPSRDICQRGTSLTIQCQVDSQVTMMFWYRQQPGQSLTLIATANQGSEATYESGFVIDKFPISRPNLTFSTLTVSNMSPEDSSIYLCSVPGQGAINYGYTFGSGTRLTVV.

This chain connects TRBV7-2 to TRBJ2-1; a possible D gene is TRBD1 (6 bases). V lost 0 bases to trimming and J lost 0 bases, with 27 bases between them. Looked up from germline, CDR1 is SGHTA and CDR2 is FQGNSA. CDR3 size: 22 residues. The CDR3 DNA reads TGTGCCAGCAGCTTAGCCGAACTCTTTTTCGGAAAAAACAGGGCCTCCTACAATGAGCAGTTCTTC. Its protein product is CASSLAELFFGKNRASYNEQFF.

The CDR3 region has the DNA TGTGCCAGCAGTGAAAACACGGGGGGCGCTAGGAATGAGCAGTTCTTC. Its protein product is CASSENTGGARNEQFF. The V call is TRBV25-1, the J call TRBJ2-1, with D tentatively TRBD2 (7 bases). Trimming took off 2 bases at V and 7 bases at J, with 18 bases between the two ends. Germline CDR1 MGHDK, CDR2 SYGVNS. The length of the CDR3 is 16 residues.

The chain is built from TRBV19 and TRBJ1-1, with 9 bases matching TRBD1. This CDR3 has 15 residues. CDR1 and CDR2 (germline): LNHDA, SQIVND (reference sequence). After removal of 6 bases from V and 10 bases from J, the junction contained 15 bases not matched to a gene. The CDR3, as DNA: TGTGCCAGTAGGGAGGACAGGGGCGGTTCCCAGGTAGCTTTCTTT. This codes for CASREDRGGSQVAFF.

The rearrangement links TRBV15 to TRBJ1-3; 9 nucleotides align to TRBD1. Germline V gene sequence: CDR1 LNHNV, CDR2 YYDKDF (reference sequence). The CDR3 covers 16 residues. V was clipped by 5 bases and J by 2 bases; unmatched bases: 7. The CDR3 is CATSARTGAAGNTIYF. The CDR3 DNA reads as TGTGCCACCAGCGCCCGGACAGGGGCGGCTGGAAACACCATATATTTT.

This clone was recorded once. The genes are TRBV30 and TRBJ2-3; tentatively, D is TRBD2 (6 bases). The germline V gene has CDR1 GTSNPN and CDR2 SVGIG (reference sequence). The V end lost 0 bases, the J end lost 3 bases, and 10 bases lay between the germline ends. This CDR3 region has 14 residues. The CDR3 loop reads CAWSVGRDTDTQYF. Written as DNA, the CDR3 is TGTGCCTGGAGTGTCGGGAGAGATACAGATACGCAGTATTTT.

This sequence joins TRBV6-5 and TRBJ1-1; 9 bases map to TRBD1. Per germline, CDR1 MNHEY and CDR2 SVGAGI. V lost 2 bases and J lost 5; bases outside the gene matches: 3. The CDR3 length is 14 residues. The CDR3 region has the DNA TGTGCCAGCAGTTACCAACAGGGGGCTACTGAAGCTTTCTTT. Encoded protein: CASSYQQGATEAFF.

The gene calls are TRBV29-1 and TRBJ2-7, with D possibly matching TRBD2 (6 bases). The CDR3 length is 12 residues. Trimming left V 7 bases short and J 3 bases short, with 13 bases between. The germline CDR1 and CDR2 sequences are SQVTM and ANQGSEA. CDR3 sequence reads: CSGPGTLYEQYF. The CDR3 nucleotides are TGCAGCGGCCCCGGGACTCTCTACGAGCAGTACTTC.

The CDR3 sequence: CAWSVSGKTDTQYF. The CDR3 bases are TGTGCCTGGAGTGTAAGCGGGAAGACAGATACGCAGTATTTT. V usage is TRBV30 and J usage is TRBJ2-3; 7 bases align to TRBD2. The CDR3 spans 14 residues. Germline V CDR1 and CDR2: GTSNPN, SVGIG (reference sequence). With 0 bases clipped from V and 3 bases from J, the junction kept 3 bases outside the gene matches.

This chain joins TRBV5-1 and TRBJ1-2; TRBD1 aligns across 7 bases. J lost 8 bases, V lost 2 bases, and 9 bases had no gene match. There are 14 residues in the CDR3. Germline V gene sequence: CDR1 SGHRS, CDR2 YFSETQ. CDR3 DNA: TGCGCCAGCAGCTTTGACCCAGGGGGTCACGGCTACACCTTC. It specifies CASSFDPGGHGYTF.

The CDR3 spells CASSLGPGGDEQYF. CDR3 nucleotide sequence: TGTGCCAGCAGCTTGGGGCCGGGAGGGGACGAGCAGTACTTC. The chain couples TRBV5-5 to TRBJ2-7; 8 bases are a match to TRBD2. Germline CDR1 reads SGHKS; CDR2 reads YYEKEE (reference sequence). CDR3 length: 14 residues. After removal of 0 bases from V and 5 bases from J, the junction contained 4 bases not matched to a gene.

The count of this clone is one. The chain couples TRBV5-1 to TRBJ1-1, with 9 bases aligning to TRBD1. V was clipped by 4 bases and J by 4 bases; unmatched bases: 8. This CDR3 comprises 15 residues. CDR1 is SGHRS, CDR2 YFSETQ, per germline. The CDR3 is CASSATGTGTTEAFF. The CDR3 DNA sequence: TGCGCCAGCAGCGCGACCGGGACAGGGACCACTGAAGCTTTCTTT.

This sequence joins TRBV28 and TRBJ2-1; 8 bases map to TRBD1. This CDR3 contains 15 residues. The germline V gene has CDR1 MDHEN and CDR2 SYDVKM. After removal of 4 bases from V and 9 bases from J, the junction contained 11 bases not matched to a gene. The CDR3 region has the DNA TGTGCCAGCAGTTACCCTCGGACAGGGAAGAGTGAGCAGTTCTTC. Translated: CASSYPRTGKSEQFF.

The V gene is TRBV30, the J gene TRBJ1-1, with 7 bases matching TRBD1. Germline V gene data show CDR1 as GTSNPN and CDR2 as SVGIG (reference sequence). Trimming removed 2 bases from V and 3 bases from J; junction bases left unmatched: 6. This CDR3 has 14 residues. The CDR3 sequence is CAWSRDRVYTEAFF. CDR3 nucleotides: TGTGCCTGGAGTCGGGACAGAGTTTACACTGAAGCTTTCTTT.

The table lists this clone with a count of one. This chain joins TRBV7-9 and TRBJ2-3; 10 bases line up with TRBD2. V trimming: 5 bases; J trimming: 4 bases; junction bases outside the gene matches: 9. This CDR3 region has 16 residues. Germline CDR1 and CDR2: SEHNR and FQNEAQ (reference sequence). Written as DNA, the CDR3 is TGTGCCAGCAGCCCCCAGCGGGGGGGTTCGGCAGATACGCAGTATTTT. Translated, it gives CASSPQRGGSADTQYF.